This is a list of T cell receptor beta chains from one sample in a study of response to subunit inactivated influenza vaccine. TCRdb re-called the RT-PCR reads with MiXCR, one entry per CDR3 protein. Among around 300,000 distinct CDR3 sequences listed, around 20% were seen once. The sample was PBMCs from blood, taken about 20 months after vaccination. The receptors come from a man between 45 and 75 years old who received an inactivated influenza vaccine. Each CDR3 is given with its conserved first and last residue. Fields, in order: clone size, V gene, J gene, D gene, CDR3 DNA, CDR3 protein. The D gene is left open where the match is weak. Rows give clone size only sometimes, using once, few, many, or a class for an expanded clone.

>few|TRBV19|TRBJ1-2|TRBD1
TGTGCCAGTCAAGTTGGGACAGGAGGCTATGGCTACACCTTC
CASQVGTGGYGYTF
>-|TRBV7-9|TRBJ1-1|TRBD1
TGTGCCAGCAGCTTACCGGGACAGGGAGGCACTGAAGCTTTCTTT
CASSLPGQGGTEAFF
>few|TRBV4-3|TRBJ1-6|-
TGCGCCAGCAGCCGGAAAACCCGAGGGGGGGCAAACTATAATTCACCCCTCCACTTT
CASSRKTRGGANYNSPLHF
>few|TRBV12-3/TRBV12-4|TRBJ1-4|TRBD1
TGTGCCAGCAGGGGACAGACCTTCACTAATGAAAAACTGTTTTTT
CASRGQTFTNEKLFF
>many|TRBV27|TRBJ1-4|TRBD1
TGTGCCAGCAGTCCACAGGGGCGGGCTGATGAAAAACTGTTTTTT
CASSPQGRADEKLFF
>-|TRBV12-3/TRBV12-4|TRBJ2-5|TRBD2
TGTGCCAGCAGTTCCAGACTAGCGGGAGATCGCCAGACCCAGTACTTC
CASSSRLAGDRQTQYF
>few|TRBV4-3|TRBJ1-2|-
TGCGCCAGCAGCCAAGACTCCGAGGGGAGATATGGCTACACCTTC
CASSQDSEGRYGYTF
>few|TRBV6-2/TRBV6-3|TRBJ2-7|TRBD1
TGTGCCAGCAGTTACAACGACAGGGGGCCCCCGGGCGAGCAGTACTTC
CASSYNDRGPPGEQYF
>-|TRBV4-2|TRBJ2-7|-
TGTGCCAGCAGCCAAGATGAACAGGTCTACGAGCAGTACTTC
CASSQDEQVYEQYF
>-|TRBV7-8|TRBJ1-5|-
TGTGCCAGCAGCCTGGGACTATCCCAAATAGGTCAGCCCCAGCATTTT
CASSLGLSQIGQPQHF
>many|TRBV7-2|TRBJ1-1|TRBD1
TGTGCCAGCAGCCTCAGAGGGGGCTTTGGCGCTGAAGCTTTCTTT
CASSLRGGFGAEAFF
>-|TRBV11-2|TRBJ1-4|-
TGTGCCAGCAGCTTATCGGACACAACTAATGAAAAACTGTTTTTT
CASSLSDTTNEKLFF
>-|TRBV10-3|TRBJ2-1|-
TGTGCCATCAGTGACCCTGAGGACGGTAGCTCCTACAATGAGCAGTTCTTC
CAISDPEDGSSYNEQFF
>few|TRBV6-1|TRBJ1-5|-
TGTGCCTCCCGCAGGGGAAATAGCAATCAGCCCCAGCATTTT
CASRRGNSNQPQHF
>many|TRBV2|TRBJ1-1|-
TGTGCCAGCAGTTCGCCCGCTGGCACTGAAGCTTTCTTT
CASSSPAGTEAFF
>few|TRBV10-3|TRBJ2-1|TRBD2
TGTGCCATCAACGGGGGGAGGAATGAGCAGTTCTTC
CAINGGRNEQFF
>many|TRBV7-9|TRBJ1-1|TRBD1
TGTGCCAGCAGCTTAGAGGGGACAGGGTCCACTGAAGCTTTCTTT
CASSLEGTGSTEAFF
>-|TRBV7-7|TRBJ2-2|-
TGTGCTAGCAGCTTAGTCAAGGGTGTGGACACCGGGGAGCTGTTTTTT
CASSLVKGVDTGELFF
>many|TRBV7-2|TRBJ1-5|TRBD1
TGTGCCAGCAGCTTAGGGGACAGGGCTGGTCAGCCCCAGCATTTT
CASSLGDRAGQPQHF
>once|TRBV19|TRBJ2-3|TRBD1
TGTGCCAGTAGCCCGACAGGGGCTGGAGATACGCAGTATTTT
CASSPTGAGDTQYF
>few|TRBV14|TRBJ2-1|-
TGTGCCAGCAGCCCGTTGACAGATTACAATGAGCAGTTCTTC
CASSPLTDYNEQFF
>few|TRBV7-6|TRBJ2-2|TRBD1
TGTGCCAGCAGCCGACAGCGTGGACAGGGGGCCTCCGGGGAGCTGTTTTTT
CASSRQRGQGASGELFF
>many|TRBV5-6|TRBJ1-5|-
TGTGCCAGCAGCCGTTGGGGGTATCAGCCCCAGCATTTT
CASSRWGYQPQHF
>-|TRBV6-5|TRBJ2-3|TRBD2
TGTGCCAGCAGTTACTGGACTAGTTCAGATACGCAGTATTTT
CASSYWTSSDTQYF
>-|TRBV15|TRBJ1-2|-
TGTGCCACCAGCGGAGACAGAGGAAAAGGCTACACCTTC
CATSGDRGKGYTF
>few|TRBV6-1|TRBJ1-2|-
TGTGCCAGCAGTGAAACTACAGTTTATGGCTACACCTTC
CASSETTVYGYTF
>once|TRBV28|TRBJ2-7|-
TGTGCCAGCAGCTCCTCAGGGAACCCTGGCGAGCAGTACTTC
CASSSSGNPGEQYF
>-|TRBV5-1|TRBJ1-1|-
TGCGCCAGCAGCTCGTCCCAGGGAAGTTACACTGAAGCTTTCTTT
CASSSSQGSYTEAFF
>few|TRBV7-2|TRBJ2-7|-
TGTGCCAGCAGCTTAGTTTCGATTGCCGAGCAGTACTTC
CASSLVSIAEQYF
>few|TRBV7-9|TRBJ1-1|-
TGTGCCAGCAGCTTAGAAGGCGGTGGCACTGAAGCTTTCTTT
CASSLEGGGTEAFF
>few|TRBV29-1|TRBJ1-1|-
TGCAGCGTTGAAAGGGCCTGGACGGTGAACACTGAAGCTTTCTTT
CSVERAWTVNTEAFF
>many|TRBV28|TRBJ2-2|-
TGTGCCAGCAGCCTAATAGGTACCGGGGAGCTGTTTTTT
CASSLIGTGELFF
>many|TRBV12-3/TRBV12-4|TRBJ1-2|TRBD1
TGTGCCAGCAGTTCACAACCGGGACAGGGGACCTATGGCTACACCTTC
CASSSQPGQGTYGYTF
>-|TRBV7-2|TRBJ2-4|-
TGTGCCAGCAGCCCCAGGGACGGAGGAAACATTCAGTACTTC
CASSPRDGGNIQYF
>few|TRBV20-1|TRBJ2-7|TRBD2
TGCAGTGGACTGCTGGGGCTAGCGGGAACGGCCGAGCAGTACTTC
CSGLLGLAGTAEQYF
>few|TRBV4-2|TRBJ1-1|-
TGTGCCAGCAGCCACCCCGGTGGGAACACTGAAGCTTTCTTT
CASSHPGGNTEAFF
>-|TRBV12-3/TRBV12-4|TRBJ1-1|-
TGTGCCAGCAGTTTCCAGATGGGCGCTGAAGCTTTCTTT
CASSFQMGAEAFF
>-|TRBV4-1|TRBJ2-4|-
TGCGCCAGCAGCCAAGGGTTAGCCAAAAACATTCAGTACTTC
CASSQGLAKNIQYF
>-|TRBV5-1|TRBJ2-3|-
TGCGCCAGCAGCTTGGCGGGGATCGCAGATACGCAGTATTTT
CASSLAGIADTQYF
>many|TRBV5-1|TRBJ1-5|-
TGCGCCAGCAGCACCACGTACAATCAGCCCCAGCATTTT
CASSTTYNQPQHF
>-|TRBV15|TRBJ2-5|TRBD1
TGTGCCACCAGCAGTGGGACAGGGTGGGACGAGACCCAGTACTTC
CATSSGTGWDETQYF
>-|TRBV12-3/TRBV12-4|TRBJ1-1|-
TGTGCCAGCAGTCTTGGAGGTGTGAGCACTGAAGCTTTCTTT
CASSLGGVSTEAFF
>-|TRBV5-1|TRBJ1-5|-
TGCGCCAGCAGCCCGGACGGCCCGGGATGGCCCCAGCATTTT
CASSPDGPGWPQHF
>-|TRBV6-5|TRBJ2-7|-
TGTGCCAGCAGTTACAGAACTGCCTTAGGCGAGCAGTACTTC
CASSYRTALGEQYF
>many|TRBV20-1|TRBJ1-2|-
TGCAGTGCTTTTAACCAGGGAGATGGCTACACCTTC
CSAFNQGDGYTF
>-|TRBV3-1|TRBJ2-5|-
TGTGCCAGCACCGGGTTATTGGGGGAGACCCAGTACTTC
CASTGLLGETQYF
>-|TRBV3-1|TRBJ2-6|-
TGTGCCAGCAGCCCGTTCAGGACCAACTCTGGGGCCAACGTCCTGACTTTC
CASSPFRTNSGANVLTF
>-|TRBV7-9|TRBJ2-7|-
TGTGCCAGCCAAAGGACAGCCTACGAGCAGTACTTC
CASQRTAYEQYF
>many|TRBV12-3/TRBV12-4|TRBJ1-4|-
TGTGCCAGCAGTTTATCGGGGGGCGGGCATGAAAAACTGTTTTTT
CASSLSGGGHEKLFF
>many|TRBV2|TRBJ2-3|-
TGTGCCAGCAGTGAGGTATCGGCGGTCCGGGCCACAGATACGCAGTATTTT
CASSEVSAVRATDTQYF
>-|TRBV29-1|TRBJ2-5|-
TGCAGCGTTGGGGCAGGGTCGGAGACCCAGTACTTC
CSVGAGSETQYF
>-|TRBV10-3|TRBJ2-3|TRBD1
TGTGCCATCAGGACCCGACAGGGGGCTACAGATACGCAGTATTTT
CAIRTRQGATDTQYF
>-|TRBV11-2|TRBJ2-5|-
TGTGCCAGCAGCGCCTATCCCGCACAGATCCAAGAGACCCAGTACTTC
CASSAYPAQIQETQYF
>few|TRBV29-1|TRBJ2-3|TRBD1
TGCAGCGTTGGAGGGACAGGCGACACAGATACGCAGTATTTT
CSVGGTGDTDTQYF
>few|TRBV28|TRBJ1-4|-
TGTGCCAGCAGTTTATCAGGGCAGCAAGAAAAACTGTTTTTT
CASSLSGQQEKLFF